The 18 T cell receptor beta chains listed next were all sequenced from one sample in a study of blood T cell repertoires in COVID-19. Clones were sequenced by immunoSEQ multiplex PCR, and TCRdb holds only the in-frame ones, with some missing. This table has some 210,000 clones, about 83% appearing once. Sequenced: peripheral blood. All receptors come from a man aged 45-60 years with active or convalescent COVID-19.

The chain employs TRBV11-2 and TRBJ1-1, with D tentatively TRBD1 (6 bases). Per germline, CDR1 SGHAT and CDR2 FQNNGV. V lost 4 bases, J lost 0 bases, and 12 bases lay in between. The CDR3 is made up of 15 amino acids. The CDR3 loop reads CASSSKQGLNTEAFF. CDR3 in DNA: TGTGCCAGCAGCTCAAAACAGGGACTGAACACTGAAGCTTTCTTT.

The chain joins TRBV12-3 or TRBV12-4 to TRBJ1-1, with D possibly TRBD1 on 5 matching bases. V lost 3 bases to trimming and J lost 6 bases, with 11 bases between them. The CDR3 covers 13 residues. CDR3 region: CASSFNGGSEAFF. CDR3 DNA: TGTGCCAGCAGTTTTAATGGGGGGTCTGAAGCTTTCTTT.

The CDR3 loop is CASTGGQPQHF. The CDR3 nucleotides are TGTGCCAGCACGGGGGGACAGCCCCAGCATTTT. The rearrangement uses TRBV5-4 and TRBJ1-5; tentative D call: TRBD1 (5 bases). V was clipped by 6 bases and J by 7 bases, with 8 bases between them. Germline assignment: CDR1 SGHNT and CDR2 YYREEE (reference sequence). This CDR3 is 11 amino acids long.

This sequence joins TRBV28 and TRBJ1-5; possible D gene TRBD1, 6 bases. Trimming took 2 bases from V and 4 from J, leaving 9 bases between them. The CDR3 runs 14 residues. The germline CDR1 and CDR2 sequences are MDHEN and SYDVKM. The CDR3 coding sequence is TGTGCCAGCAGTTTAAGGACAGCGAATCAGCCCCAGCATTTT. Translated: CASSLRTANQPQHF. Filled out from reference TRBV28 and TRBJ1-5, the complete variable domain reads DVKVTQSSRYLVKRTGEKVFLECVQDMDHENMFWYRQDPGLGLRLIYFSYDVKMKEKGDIPEGYSVSREKKERFSLILESASTNQTSMYLCASSLRTANQPQHFGDGTRLSIL.

The chain links TRBV29-1 to TRBJ1-5, with 8 bases aligning to TRBD1. The CDR3 is 15 amino acids. V shed 8 bases and J 2 bases; nucleotides not matched to a gene: 11. Germline loops: CDR1 SQVTM, CDR2 ANQGSEA. The CDR3 region has the DNA TGCAGCCGAAGGACAGGGTGGGTTTGCAATCAGCCCCAGCATTTT. It codes for CSRRTGWVCNQPQHF.

This clone was seen only once. This sequence joins TRBV27 and TRBJ2-1; 8 bases align to TRBD2. The V gene's germline CDR1 is MNHEY and CDR2 SMNVEV (reference sequence). Trimming at V came to 5 bases and at J to 6 bases, leaving 9 bases not matched to a gene. CDR3 length: 15 amino acids. CDR3 sequence: CASSLPGLGSNEQFF. Written as DNA, the CDR3 is TGTGCCAGCAGTCTCCCGGGACTAGGTTCCAATGAGCAGTTCTTC.

The chain employs TRBV5-1 and TRBJ1-2; 9 positions match TRBD1. Germline V lookup: CDR1 SGHRS, CDR2 YFSETQ. J gave up 7 bases and V 2 bases, and 9 bases lay outside the gene matches. There are 15 residues in the CDR3. The CDR3 reads CASSLQDRGATGYTF. The CDR3, as DNA: TGCGCCAGCAGCTTACAGGACAGGGGAGCGACTGGCTACACCTTC.

The rearrangement links TRBV6-5 to TRBJ1-1; 7 bases align to TRBD1. CDR1 and CDR2 from the germline V gene are MNHEY and SVGAGI. This CDR3 is built from 15 residues. With 4 bases clipped from V and 9 bases from J, the junction kept 14 bases outside the gene matches. The CDR3 loop is CASSSTLWDSHQAFF. CDR3 DNA: TGTGCCAGCAGTTCCACTCTTTGGGACAGCCACCAAGCTTTCTTT.

The chain links TRBV2 to TRBJ2-3; the D gene is possibly TRBD2 (6 bases). V lost 8 bases and J 4 bases, leaving 22 bases between the germline ends. In germline, CDR1 is SNHLY, CDR2 FYNNEI. The CDR3 contains 16 residues. CDR3 in amino acids: CASRPGAGSPADTQYF. DNA for the CDR3: TGTGCCAGCCGCCCTGGCGCGGGATCCCCCGCAGATACGCAGTATTTT. Full variable domain (remainder filled in from reference TRBV2 and TRBJ2-3): EPEVTQTPSHQVTQMGQEVILRCVPISNHLYFYWYRQILGQKVEFLVSFYNNEISEKSEIFDDQFSVERPDGSNFTLKIRSTKLEDSAMYFCASRPGAGSPADTQYFGPGTRLTVL.

The chain has TRBV7-2 and TRBJ1-3; D call uncertain. This CDR3 region has 16 residues. V was clipped by 1 base and J by 4 bases, with 14 bases between them. Per germline, CDR1 SGHTA and CDR2 FQGNSA. The chain's CDR3 is CASSLVARGPGNTIYF. DNA for the CDR3: TGTGCCAGCAGCTTAGTTGCCCGGGGTCCGGGAAACACCATATATTTT.

The chain is built from TRBV19 and TRBJ2-1; a possible D gene is TRBD2 (6 bases). The CDR3 contains 14 residues. V dropped 6 bases and J dropped 7 bases, with 16 bases sitting between them. Germline V gives CDR1 LNHDA, CDR2 SQIVND (reference sequence). The CDR3 coding sequence is TGTGCCAGTAGCCTAACCGGGACTTTGAATGAGCAGTTCTTC. Translation gives CASSLTGTLNEQFF.

This chain uses TRBV18 with TRBJ1-1; possible D gene TRBD1, 5 bases. The CDR3 extends over 12 amino acids. The V end lost 1 base, the J end lost 7 bases, and 7 bases lay between the germline ends. Germline values: CDR1 KGHSH, CDR2 LQKENI. The CDR3 DNA follows: TGTGCCAGCTCACCACAGGGGTTTGAAGCTTTCTTT. This codes for CASSPQGFEAFF.

With regard to this clone: Sequence at one end of the junction differs from germline and may be a read error. The CDR3 loop is CASTSSGENTGELFF. The DNA of the CDR3 is TGTGCTAGCACCTCTTCGGGAGAGAACACCGGGGAGCTGTTTTTT. V usage is TRBV7-7 and J usage is TRBJ2-2, with a possible D match to TRBD2 (6 bases). This CDR3 spans 15 amino acids. CDR1 SSHAT and CDR2 FNYEAQ come from the germline V gene (reference sequence).

This sequence joins TRBV27 and TRBJ2-1, with 9 bases aligning to TRBD2. The V gene's germline CDR1 is MNHEY and CDR2 SMNVEV (reference sequence). V shed 2 bases, J shed 7 bases, and the junction held 6 bases outside the gene matches. This CDR3 is built from 15 residues. CDR3 sequence (DNA): TGTGCCAGCAGTTTAACCGGACTAGCGTTGAATGAGCAGTTCTTC. This sequence encodes CASSLTGLALNEQFF.

This clone was seen a handful of times. The chain carries TRBV28 and TRBJ1-2; unclear D gene. CDR1 and CDR2 (germline): MDHEN, SYDVKM. The CDR3 totals 12 residues. With 3 bases removed from V and 8 bases from J, the gap between germline ends came to 10 bases. CDR3 loop: CASSLTTWGYTF. CDR3 in DNA: TGTGCCAGCAGTTTGACAACGTGGGGCTACACCTTC.

Comment on this clone: An end of the junction differs from the germline gene, which may be a read error. CDR3 in amino acids: CASSDPSGGATASIQEIQYF. The DNA for the CDR3 is TGTGCCAGCAGTGACCCTAGCGGGGGGGCAACTGCGTCGATACAAGAGATCCAGTACTTC. This sequence joins TRBV6-1 and TRBJ2-5; 12 bases agree with TRBD2. Germline CDR1 and CDR2: MNHNS and SASEGT. CDR3 size: 20 residues.

This chain links TRBV27 with TRBJ1-2; a weak D match, TRBD1 (5 bases). CDR1 is MNHEY, CDR2 SMNVEV, per germline (reference sequence). The CDR3 contains 14 residues. The V gene lost 7 bases and the J gene lost 4 bases, with 16 bases spanning the gap. As DNA, the CDR3 is TGTGCCAGCACCCTAGTCGGGGGTGTCTATGGCTACACCTTC. It is translated as CASTLVGGVYGYTF.

CDR3: CASRTLGLFGDNEQFF. CDR3 bases: TGTGCCAGCAGAACGCTAGGACTATTTGGTGACAATGAGCAGTTCTTC. The gene calls are TRBV27 and TRBJ2-1; a weak D match, TRBD2 (6 bases). The CDR3 runs 16 residues. CDR1 and CDR2 (germline): MNHEY, SMNVEV (reference sequence). V was trimmed by 6 bases and J by 5 bases, leaving 20 bases between them.